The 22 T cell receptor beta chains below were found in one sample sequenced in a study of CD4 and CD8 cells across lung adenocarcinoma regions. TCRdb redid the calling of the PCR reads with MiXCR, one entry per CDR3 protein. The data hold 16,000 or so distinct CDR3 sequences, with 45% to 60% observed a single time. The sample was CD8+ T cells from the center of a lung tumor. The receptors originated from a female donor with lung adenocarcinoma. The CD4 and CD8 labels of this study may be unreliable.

The DNA of the CDR3 is TGCAGTGCTCGTCGACAGGGTGCTAGCACAGATACGCAGTATTTT. Its translation: CSARRQGASTDTQYF. This rearrangement joins TRBV20-1 to TRBJ2-3, with 7 nucleotides matching TRBD1. J lost 0 bases, V lost 5 bases, and 8 bases had no gene match. The CDR3 covers 15 residues. Per the germline V gene, CDR1 is DFQATT and CDR2 is SNEGSKA (reference sequence).

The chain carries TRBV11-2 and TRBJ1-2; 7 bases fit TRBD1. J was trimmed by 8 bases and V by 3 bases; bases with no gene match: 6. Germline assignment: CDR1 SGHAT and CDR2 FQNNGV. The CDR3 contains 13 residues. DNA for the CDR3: TGTGCCAGCAGCTTCAGGCAGGGGGGAGGCTACACCTTC. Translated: CASSFRQGGGYTF.

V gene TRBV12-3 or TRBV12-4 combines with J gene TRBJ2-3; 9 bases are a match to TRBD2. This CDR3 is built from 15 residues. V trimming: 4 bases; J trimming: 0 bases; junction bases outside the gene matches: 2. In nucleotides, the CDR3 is TGTGCCAGCAGTTCCCTAGCGGGGAGCACAGATACGCAGTATTTT. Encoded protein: CASSSLAGSTDTQYF.

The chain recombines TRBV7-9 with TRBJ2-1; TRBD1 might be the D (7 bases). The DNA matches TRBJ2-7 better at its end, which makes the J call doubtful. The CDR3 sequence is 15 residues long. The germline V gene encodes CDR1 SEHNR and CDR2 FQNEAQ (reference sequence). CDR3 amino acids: CASSAARGATYEQYF. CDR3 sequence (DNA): TGTGCCAGCAGCGCCGCCAGGGGGGCAACCTACGAGCAGTACTTC.

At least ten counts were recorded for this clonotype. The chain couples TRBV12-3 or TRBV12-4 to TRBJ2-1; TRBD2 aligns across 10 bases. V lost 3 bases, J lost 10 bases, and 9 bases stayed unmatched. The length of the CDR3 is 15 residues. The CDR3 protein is CASSLALAGSEEQFF. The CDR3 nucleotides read TGTGCCAGCAGTTTGGCACTAGCGGGAAGTGAAGAGCAGTTCTTC.

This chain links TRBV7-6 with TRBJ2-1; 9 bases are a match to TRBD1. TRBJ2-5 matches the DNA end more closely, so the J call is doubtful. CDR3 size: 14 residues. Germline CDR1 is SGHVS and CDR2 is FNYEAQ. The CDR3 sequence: CASSQSTGGETQYF. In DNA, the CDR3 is TGTGCCAGCAGCCAATCGACAGGGGGGGAGACCCAGTACTTC.

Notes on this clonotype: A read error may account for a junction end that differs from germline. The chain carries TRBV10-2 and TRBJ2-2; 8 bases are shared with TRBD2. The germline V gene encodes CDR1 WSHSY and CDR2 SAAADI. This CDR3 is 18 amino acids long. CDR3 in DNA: TGCGCCAGCAGTGGGGGGACTAGGGGCTGTGGGAACAACGAGGAGCAGTTTTTT. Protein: CASSGGTRGCGNNEEQFF.

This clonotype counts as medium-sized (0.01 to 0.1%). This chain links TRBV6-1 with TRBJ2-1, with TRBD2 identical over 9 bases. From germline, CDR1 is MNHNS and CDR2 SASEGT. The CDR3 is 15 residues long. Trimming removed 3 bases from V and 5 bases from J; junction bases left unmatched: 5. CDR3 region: CASSEWGLADNEQFF. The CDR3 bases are TGTGCCAGCAGTGAGTGGGGACTAGCCGACAATGAGCAGTTCTTC.

CDR3 protein: CASSYPPHGFEAFF. The CDR3 region has the DNA TGTGCCAGCAGTTACCCCCCTCATGGGTTTGAAGCTTTCTTT. This chain links TRBV6-7 with TRBJ1-1, with D unclear. TRBV6-7 is designated an ORF whose function remains uncertain. Trimming removed 2 bases at V and 7 bases at J, with 14 bases between. The CDR3 contains 14 residues.

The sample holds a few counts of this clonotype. CDR3 region: CASSYRPNTGELFF. CDR3 in DNA: TGTGCCAGCAGTTACCGACCGAACACCGGGGAGCTGTTTTTT. This chain connects TRBV6-2 or TRBV6-3 to TRBJ2-2; D is uncertain. The CDR3 is 14 amino acids. In germline, CDR1 is MNHEY, CDR2 SVGEGT. V was cut by 2 bases and J by 0 bases, with 4 bases left in between.

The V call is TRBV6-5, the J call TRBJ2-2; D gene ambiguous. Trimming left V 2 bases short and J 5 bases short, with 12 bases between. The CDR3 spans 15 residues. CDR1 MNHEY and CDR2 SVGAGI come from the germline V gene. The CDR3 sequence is CASSYGRLGTGELFF. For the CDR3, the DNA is TGTGCCAGCAGTTACGGCAGGCTTGGGACCGGGGAGCTGTTTTTT.

CDR3 sequence: CASSLEKNEKLFF. The CDR3 DNA follows: TGTGCCAGCAGCTTGGAGAAAAATGAAAAACTGTTTTTT. The chain has TRBV7-8 and TRBJ1-4; D ambiguous. CDR1 is SGHVS and CDR2 is FQNEAQ in the germline V gene. Trimming removed 3 bases at V and 5 bases at J, with 7 bases between. The CDR3 is made up of 13 amino acids.

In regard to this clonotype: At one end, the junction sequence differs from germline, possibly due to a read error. This CDR3 reads CASSSWGETGTNTQYF. CDR3 DNA sequence: TGTGCCAGCAGCTCTTGGGGGGAAACAGGCACAAACACTCAGTACTTC. V is TRBV27 and J is TRBJ2-4; perhaps TRBD2 as D (6 bases). This CDR3 spans 16 amino acids. In germline, CDR1 is MNHEY, CDR2 SMNVEV (reference sequence).

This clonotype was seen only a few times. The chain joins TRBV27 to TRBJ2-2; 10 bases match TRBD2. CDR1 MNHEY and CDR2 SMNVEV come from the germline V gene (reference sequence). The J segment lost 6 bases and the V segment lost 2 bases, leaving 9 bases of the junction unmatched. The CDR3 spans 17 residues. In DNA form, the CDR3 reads TGTGCCAGCAGTTTAAATCTAGCGGGAGTGTTGGCCGGGGAGCTGTTTTTT. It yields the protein CASSLNLAGVLAGELFF.

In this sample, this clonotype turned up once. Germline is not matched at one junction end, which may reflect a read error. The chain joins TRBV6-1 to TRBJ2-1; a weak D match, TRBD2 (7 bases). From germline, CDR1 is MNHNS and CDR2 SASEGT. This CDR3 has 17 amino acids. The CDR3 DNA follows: TGTGCCAGCAGGGAAGCCTCCGGGGGGCTACGTGGCAATGAGCAGTTCTTC. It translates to CASREASGGLRGNEQFF.

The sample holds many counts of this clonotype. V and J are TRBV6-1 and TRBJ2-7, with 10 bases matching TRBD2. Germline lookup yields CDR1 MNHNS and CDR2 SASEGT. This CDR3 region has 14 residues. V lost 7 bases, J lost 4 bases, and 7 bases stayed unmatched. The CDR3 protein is CASKGLAATYEQYF. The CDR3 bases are TGTGCCAGCAAAGGACTAGCGGCAACTTACGAGCAGTACTTC.

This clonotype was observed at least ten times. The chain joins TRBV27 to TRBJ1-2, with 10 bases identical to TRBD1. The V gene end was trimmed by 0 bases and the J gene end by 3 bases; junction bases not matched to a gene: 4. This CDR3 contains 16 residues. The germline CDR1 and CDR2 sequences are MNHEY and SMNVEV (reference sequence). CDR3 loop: CASSLSPGQGDYGYTF. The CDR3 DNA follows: TGTGCCAGCAGTTTATCCCCCGGACAGGGGGACTATGGCTACACCTTC.

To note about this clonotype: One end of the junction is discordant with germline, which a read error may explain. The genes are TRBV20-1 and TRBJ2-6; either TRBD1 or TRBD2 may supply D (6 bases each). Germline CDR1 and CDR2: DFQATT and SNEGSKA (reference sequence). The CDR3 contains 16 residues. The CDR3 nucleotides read TGCAGTGCGGTTAGGGGGGCAGGCTCTGGGGCCTACGTCCTGTCTTTC. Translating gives CSAVRGAGSGAYVLSF.

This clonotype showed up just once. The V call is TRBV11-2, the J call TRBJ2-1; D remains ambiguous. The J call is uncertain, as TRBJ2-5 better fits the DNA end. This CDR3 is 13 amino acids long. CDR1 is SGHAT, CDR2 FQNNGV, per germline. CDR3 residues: CASTPFSEETQYF. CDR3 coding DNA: TGTGCCAGCACCCCATTTTCGGAAGAGACCCAGTACTTC.

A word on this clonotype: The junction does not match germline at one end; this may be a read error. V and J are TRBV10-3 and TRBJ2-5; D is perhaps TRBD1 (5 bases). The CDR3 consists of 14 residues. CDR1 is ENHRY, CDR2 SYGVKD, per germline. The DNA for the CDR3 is TGTGCGGGCACAGGCCCAGTTGGCGAGGATACCCAGTATTTC. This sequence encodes CAGTGPVGEDTQYF.

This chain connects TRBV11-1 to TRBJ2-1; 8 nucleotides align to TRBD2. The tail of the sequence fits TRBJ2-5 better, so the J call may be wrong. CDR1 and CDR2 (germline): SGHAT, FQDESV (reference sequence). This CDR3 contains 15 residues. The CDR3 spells CASSLGAGVAETQYF. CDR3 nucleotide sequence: TGTGCCAGCAGCTTAGGAGCGGGAGTCGCCGAGACCCAGTACTTC.

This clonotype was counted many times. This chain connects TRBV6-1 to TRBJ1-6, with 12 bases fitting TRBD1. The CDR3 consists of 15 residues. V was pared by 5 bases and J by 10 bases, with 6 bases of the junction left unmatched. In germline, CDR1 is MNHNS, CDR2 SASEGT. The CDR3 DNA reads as TGTGCCAGCAGTCCGGGGACAGGGGGCTCCTCACCCCTCCACTTT. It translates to CASSPGTGGSSPLHF.